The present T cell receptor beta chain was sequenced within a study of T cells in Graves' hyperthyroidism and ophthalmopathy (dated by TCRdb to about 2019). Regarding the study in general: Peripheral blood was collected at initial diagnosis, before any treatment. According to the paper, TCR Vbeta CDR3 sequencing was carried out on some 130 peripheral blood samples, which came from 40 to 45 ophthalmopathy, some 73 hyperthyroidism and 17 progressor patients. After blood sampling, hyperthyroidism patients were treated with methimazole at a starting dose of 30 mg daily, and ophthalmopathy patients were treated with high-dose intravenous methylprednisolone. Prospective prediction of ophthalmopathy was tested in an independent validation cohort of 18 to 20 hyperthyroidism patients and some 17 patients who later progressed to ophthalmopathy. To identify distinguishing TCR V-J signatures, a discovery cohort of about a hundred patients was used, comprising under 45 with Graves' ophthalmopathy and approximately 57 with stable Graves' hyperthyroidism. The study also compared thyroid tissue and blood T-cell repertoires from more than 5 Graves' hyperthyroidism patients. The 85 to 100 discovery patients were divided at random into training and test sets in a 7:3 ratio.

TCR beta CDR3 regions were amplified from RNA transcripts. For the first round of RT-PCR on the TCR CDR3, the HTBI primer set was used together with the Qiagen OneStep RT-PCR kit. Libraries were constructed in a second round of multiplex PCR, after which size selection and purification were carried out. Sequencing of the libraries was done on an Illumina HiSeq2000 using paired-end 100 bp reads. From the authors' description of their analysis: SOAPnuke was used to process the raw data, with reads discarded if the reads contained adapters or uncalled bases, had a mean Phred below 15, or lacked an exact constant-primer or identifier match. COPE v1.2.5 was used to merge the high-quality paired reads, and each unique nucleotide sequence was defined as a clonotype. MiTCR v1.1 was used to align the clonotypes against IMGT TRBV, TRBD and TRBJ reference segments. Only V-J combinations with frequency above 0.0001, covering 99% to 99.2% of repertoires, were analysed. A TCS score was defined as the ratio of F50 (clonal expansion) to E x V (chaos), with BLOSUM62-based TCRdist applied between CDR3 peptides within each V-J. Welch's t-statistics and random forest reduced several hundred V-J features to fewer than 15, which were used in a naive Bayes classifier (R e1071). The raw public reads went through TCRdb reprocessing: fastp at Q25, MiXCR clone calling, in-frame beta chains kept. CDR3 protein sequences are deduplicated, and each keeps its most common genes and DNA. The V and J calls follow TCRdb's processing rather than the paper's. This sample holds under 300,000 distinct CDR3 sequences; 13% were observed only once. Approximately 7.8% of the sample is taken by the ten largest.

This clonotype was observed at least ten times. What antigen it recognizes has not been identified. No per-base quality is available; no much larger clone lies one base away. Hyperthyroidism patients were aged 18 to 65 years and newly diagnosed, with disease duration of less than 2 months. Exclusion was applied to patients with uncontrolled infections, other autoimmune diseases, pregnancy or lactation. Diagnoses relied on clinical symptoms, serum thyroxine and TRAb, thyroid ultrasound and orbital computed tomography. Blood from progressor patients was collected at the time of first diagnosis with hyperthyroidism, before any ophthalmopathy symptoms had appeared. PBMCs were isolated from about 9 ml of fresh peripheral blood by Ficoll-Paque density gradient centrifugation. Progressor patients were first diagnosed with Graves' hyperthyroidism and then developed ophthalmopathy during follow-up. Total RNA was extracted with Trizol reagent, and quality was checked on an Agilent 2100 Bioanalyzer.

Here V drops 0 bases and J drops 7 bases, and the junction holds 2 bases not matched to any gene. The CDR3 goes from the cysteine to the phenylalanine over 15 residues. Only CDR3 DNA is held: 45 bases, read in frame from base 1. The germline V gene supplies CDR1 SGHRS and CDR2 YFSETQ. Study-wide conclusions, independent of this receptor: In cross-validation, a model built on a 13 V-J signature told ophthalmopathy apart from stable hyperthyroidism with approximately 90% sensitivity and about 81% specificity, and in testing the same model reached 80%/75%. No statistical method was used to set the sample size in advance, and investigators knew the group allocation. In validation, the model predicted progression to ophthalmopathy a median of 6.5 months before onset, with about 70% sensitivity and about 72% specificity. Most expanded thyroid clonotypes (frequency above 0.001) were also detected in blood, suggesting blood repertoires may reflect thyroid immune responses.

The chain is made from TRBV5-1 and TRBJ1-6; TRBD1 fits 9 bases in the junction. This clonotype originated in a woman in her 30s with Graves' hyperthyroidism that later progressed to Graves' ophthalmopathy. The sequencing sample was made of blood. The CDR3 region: CASSLDGQGNSPLHF. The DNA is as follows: TGCGCCAGCAGCTTGGATGGACAGGGGAATTCACCCCTCCACTTT.